Shown below are 4 T cell receptor beta chains from a single sample sequenced in a study of T-cell reconstitution after alpha-beta-depleted transplantation in children. Preparation of the TCRbeta library was carried out with unique molecular identifiers. TCRdb analysed the PCR reads with MiXCR anew, one entry per CDR3 protein. The sample carries 500,000 to 650,000 distinct CDR3 sequences, around 10% recorded once. Sequences were derived from PBMCs, mostly from graft donor cells, sampled 180 days after TCRalphabeta/CD19-depleted stem cell transplant. The receptors stem from a female patient younger than 10 who had a stem cell transplant for aplastic anemia, so the T cells may come from the graft donor.

V gene TRBV30 combines with J gene TRBJ2-3; D gene unclear. CDR3 length: 13 amino acids. Germline loops: CDR1 GTSNPN, CDR2 SVGIG (reference sequence). V lost 3 bases and J lost 4, with 11 bases in between. Here the CDR3 reads CAWREGPADTQYF. CDR3 nucleotide sequence: TGTGCCTGGAGGGAAGGGCCCGCAGATACGCAGTATTTT. The full variable domain, with the rest looked up from reference TRBV30 and TRBJ2-3, is SQTIHQWPATLVQPVGSPLSLECTVEGTSNPNLYWYRQAAGRGLQLLFYSVGIGQISSEVPQNLSASRPQDRQFILSSKKLLLSDSGFYLCAWREGPADTQYFGPGTRLTVL.

This clonotype has ten or more counts. V and J are TRBV29-1 and TRBJ2-1, with a weak D call TRBD1 (5 bases). V gave up 8 bases and J gave up 9 bases, with 29 bases separating them. CDR1 and CDR2 (germline): SQVTM, ANQGSEA. The CDR3 is made up of 16 amino acids. The CDR3 DNA sequence: TGCAGCTATTATGGTCCCGCTTTGACAACAAGGGGTGAGCAGTTCTTC. Its translation: CSYYGPALTTRGEQFF.

This clonotype was seen more than once but under ten times. The V call is TRBV6-2 or TRBV6-3, the J call TRBJ2-1, with 8 bases that match TRBD2. Germline CDR1 reads MNHEY; CDR2 reads SVGEGT. This CDR3 is 16 amino acids long. The J segment lost 3 bases and the V segment lost 5 bases, leaving 9 bases of the junction unmatched. CDR3 nucleotide sequence: TGTGCCAGCAGTAAGGAGGGACTAGGGGGCTACAATGAGCAGTTCTTC. This gives the protein CASSKEGLGGYNEQFF.

The chain carries TRBV7-2 and TRBJ2-7, with 16 bases fitting TRBD2. The V gene end was trimmed by 5 bases and the J gene end by 4 bases; junction bases not matched to a gene: 8. Germline V gene lookup returns CDR1 SGHTA and CDR2 FQGNSA. This CDR3 contains 17 residues. CDR3 DNA sequence: TGTGCCAGCAGCGGAGGGACTAGCGGGAGGGCCCGGTACGAGCAGTACTTC. This codes for CASSGGTSGRARYEQYF.